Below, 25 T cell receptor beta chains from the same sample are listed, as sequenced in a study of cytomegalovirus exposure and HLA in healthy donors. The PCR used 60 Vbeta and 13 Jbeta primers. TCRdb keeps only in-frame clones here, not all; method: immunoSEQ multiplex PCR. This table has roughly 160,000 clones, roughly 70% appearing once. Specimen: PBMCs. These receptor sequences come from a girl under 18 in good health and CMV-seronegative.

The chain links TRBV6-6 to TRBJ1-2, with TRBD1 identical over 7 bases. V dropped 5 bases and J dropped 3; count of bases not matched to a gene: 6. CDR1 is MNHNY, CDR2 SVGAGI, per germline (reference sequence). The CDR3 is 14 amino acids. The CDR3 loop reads CASSRDSRDYGYTF. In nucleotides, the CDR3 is TGTGCCAGCAGTAGGGACAGCCGGGACTATGGCTACACCTTC.

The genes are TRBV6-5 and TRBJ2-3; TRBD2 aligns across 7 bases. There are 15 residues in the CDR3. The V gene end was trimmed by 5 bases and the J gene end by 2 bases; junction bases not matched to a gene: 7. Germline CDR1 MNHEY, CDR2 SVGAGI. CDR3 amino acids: CASSPQAGITDTQYF. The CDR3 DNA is TGTGCCAGCAGTCCTCAAGCGGGGATCACAGATACGCAGTATTTT.

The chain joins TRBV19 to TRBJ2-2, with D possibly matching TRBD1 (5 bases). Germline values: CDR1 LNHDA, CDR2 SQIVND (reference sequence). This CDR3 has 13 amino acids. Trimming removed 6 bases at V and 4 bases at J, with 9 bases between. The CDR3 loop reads CASRQEPTGELFF. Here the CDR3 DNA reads TGTGCCAGTAGACAGGAGCCCACCGGGGAGCTGTTTTTT.

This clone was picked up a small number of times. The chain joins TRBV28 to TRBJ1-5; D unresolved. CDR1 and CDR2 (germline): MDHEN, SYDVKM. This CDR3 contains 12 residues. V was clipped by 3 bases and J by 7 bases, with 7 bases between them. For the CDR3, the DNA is TGTGCCAGCAGTTTTGGCGGCCAGCCCCAGCATTTT. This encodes CASSFGGQPQHF.

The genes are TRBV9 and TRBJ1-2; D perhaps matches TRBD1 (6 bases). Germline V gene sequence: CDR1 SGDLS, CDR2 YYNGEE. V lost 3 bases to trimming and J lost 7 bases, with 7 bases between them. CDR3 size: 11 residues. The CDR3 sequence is CASSGQVGYTF. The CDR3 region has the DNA TGTGCCAGCAGCGGACAGGTTGGCTACACCTTC.

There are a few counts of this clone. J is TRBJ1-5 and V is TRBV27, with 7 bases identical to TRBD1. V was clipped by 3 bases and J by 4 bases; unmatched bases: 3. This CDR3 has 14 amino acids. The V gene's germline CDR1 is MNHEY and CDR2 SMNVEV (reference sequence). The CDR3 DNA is TGTGCCAGCAGTTTGGGACAGCCTAATCAGCCCCAGCATTTT. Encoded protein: CASSLGQPNQPQHF.

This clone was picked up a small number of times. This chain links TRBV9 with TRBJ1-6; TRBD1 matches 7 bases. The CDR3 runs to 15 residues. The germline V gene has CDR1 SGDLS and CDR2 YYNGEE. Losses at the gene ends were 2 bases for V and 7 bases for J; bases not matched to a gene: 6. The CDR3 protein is CASSVGTVENSPLHF. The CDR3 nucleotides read TGTGCCAGCAGCGTTGGGACAGTAGAGAATTCACCCCTCCACTTT.

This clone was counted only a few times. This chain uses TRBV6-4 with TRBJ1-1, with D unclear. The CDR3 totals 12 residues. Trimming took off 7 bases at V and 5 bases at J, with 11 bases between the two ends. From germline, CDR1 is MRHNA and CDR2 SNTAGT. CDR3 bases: TGTGCCAGCAATCATATGAGGACTGAAGCTTTCTTT. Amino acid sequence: CASNHMRTEAFF.

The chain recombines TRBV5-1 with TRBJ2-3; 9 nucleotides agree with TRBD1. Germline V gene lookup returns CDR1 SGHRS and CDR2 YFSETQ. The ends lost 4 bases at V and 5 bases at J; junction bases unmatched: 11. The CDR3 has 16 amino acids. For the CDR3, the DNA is TGCGCCAGCAGCGTCACTCCGGACAGGGGTAAAGATACGCAGTATTTT. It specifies CASSVTPDRGKDTQYF.

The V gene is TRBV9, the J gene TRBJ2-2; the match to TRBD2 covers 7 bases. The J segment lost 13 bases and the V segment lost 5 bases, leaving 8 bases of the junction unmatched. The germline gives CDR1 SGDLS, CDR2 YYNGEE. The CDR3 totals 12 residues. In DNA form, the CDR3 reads TGTGCCAGCAGGGGACTAAACGGAGGGCTGTTTTTT. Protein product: CASRGLNGGLFF.

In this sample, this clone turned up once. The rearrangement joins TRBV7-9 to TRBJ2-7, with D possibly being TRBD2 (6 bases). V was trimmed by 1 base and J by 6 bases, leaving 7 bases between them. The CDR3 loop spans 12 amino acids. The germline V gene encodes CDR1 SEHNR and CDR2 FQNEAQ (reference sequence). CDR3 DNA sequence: TGTGCCAGCAGCTTAGGGGGGGTCGAGCAGTACTTC. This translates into CASSLGGVEQYF.

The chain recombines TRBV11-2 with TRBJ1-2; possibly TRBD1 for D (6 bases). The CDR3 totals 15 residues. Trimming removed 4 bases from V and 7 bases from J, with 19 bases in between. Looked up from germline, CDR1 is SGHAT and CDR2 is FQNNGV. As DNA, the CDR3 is TGTGCCAGCAGCTCTCCCTTCCGGGGGGCGGGTGGCTACACCTTC. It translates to CASSSPFRGAGGYTF.

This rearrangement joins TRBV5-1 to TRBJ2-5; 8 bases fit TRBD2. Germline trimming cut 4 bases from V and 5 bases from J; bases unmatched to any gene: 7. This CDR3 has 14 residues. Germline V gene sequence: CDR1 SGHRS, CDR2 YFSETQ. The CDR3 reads CASSLSGVSETQYF. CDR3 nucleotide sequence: TGCGCCAGCAGCCTTAGCGGGGTTTCGGAGACCCAGTACTTC.

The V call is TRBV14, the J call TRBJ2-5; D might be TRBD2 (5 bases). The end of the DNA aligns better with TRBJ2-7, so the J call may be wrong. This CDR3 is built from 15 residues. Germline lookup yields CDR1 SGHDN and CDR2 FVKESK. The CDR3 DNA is TGTGCCAGCAGCCATAGTGACTATAGCTCCTACGAGCAGTACTTC. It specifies CASSHSDYSSYEQYF.

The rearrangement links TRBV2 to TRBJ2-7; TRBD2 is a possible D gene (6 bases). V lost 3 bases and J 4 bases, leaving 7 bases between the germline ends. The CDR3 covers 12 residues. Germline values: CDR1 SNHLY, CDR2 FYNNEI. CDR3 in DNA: TGTGCCAGCAGTGAGGGGGGTTACGAGCAGTACTTC. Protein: CASSEGGYEQYF.

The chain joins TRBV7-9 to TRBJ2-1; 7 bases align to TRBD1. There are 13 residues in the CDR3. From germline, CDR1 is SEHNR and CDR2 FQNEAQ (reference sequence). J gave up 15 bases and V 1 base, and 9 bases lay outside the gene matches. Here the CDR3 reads CASSLGPTGVTFF. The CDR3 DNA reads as TGTGCCAGCAGCTTAGGGCCAACAGGGGTAACGTTCTTC.

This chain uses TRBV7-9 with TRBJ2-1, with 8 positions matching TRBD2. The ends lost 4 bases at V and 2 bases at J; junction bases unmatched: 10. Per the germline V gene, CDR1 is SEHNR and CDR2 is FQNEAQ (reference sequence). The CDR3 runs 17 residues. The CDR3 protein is CASSYLPGLDAYNEQFF. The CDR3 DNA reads TGTGCCAGCAGCTACCTACCGGGACTAGACGCCTACAATGAGCAGTTCTTC.

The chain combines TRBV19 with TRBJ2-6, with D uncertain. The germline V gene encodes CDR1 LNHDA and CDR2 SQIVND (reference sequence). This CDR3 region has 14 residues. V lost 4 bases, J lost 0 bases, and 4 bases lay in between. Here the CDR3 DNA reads TGTGCCAGTAGTACTTCCTCTGGGGCCAACGTCCTGACTTTC. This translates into CASSTSSGANVLTF.

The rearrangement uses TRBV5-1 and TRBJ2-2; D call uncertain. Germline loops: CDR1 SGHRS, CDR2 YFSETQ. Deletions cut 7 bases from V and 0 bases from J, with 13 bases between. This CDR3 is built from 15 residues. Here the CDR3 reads CASGQLDANTGELFF. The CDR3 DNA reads TGCGCCAGCGGTCAGCTAGACGCGAACACCGGGGAGCTGTTTTTT.

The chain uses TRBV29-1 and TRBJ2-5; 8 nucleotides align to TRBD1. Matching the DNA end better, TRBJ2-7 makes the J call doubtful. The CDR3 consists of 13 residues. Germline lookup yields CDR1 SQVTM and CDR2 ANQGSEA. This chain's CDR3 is CSATGGETYEQYF. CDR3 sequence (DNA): TGCAGCGCTACAGGGGGAGAGACCTACGAGCAGTACTTC.

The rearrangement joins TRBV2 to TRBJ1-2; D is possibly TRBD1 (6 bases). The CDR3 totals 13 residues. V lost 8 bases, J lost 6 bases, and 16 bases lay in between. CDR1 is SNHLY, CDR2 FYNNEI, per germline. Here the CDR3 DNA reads TGTGCCAGCCTAAGGGGGGGCAGGGATGGCTACACCTTC. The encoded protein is CASLRGGRDGYTF.

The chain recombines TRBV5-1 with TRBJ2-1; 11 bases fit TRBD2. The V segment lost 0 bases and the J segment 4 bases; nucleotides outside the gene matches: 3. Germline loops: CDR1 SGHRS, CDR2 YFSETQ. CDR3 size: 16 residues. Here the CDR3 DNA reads TGCGCCAGCAGCTTGGATTTAGCGGGGGGGTACAATGAGCAGTTCTTC. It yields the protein CASSLDLAGGYNEQFF.

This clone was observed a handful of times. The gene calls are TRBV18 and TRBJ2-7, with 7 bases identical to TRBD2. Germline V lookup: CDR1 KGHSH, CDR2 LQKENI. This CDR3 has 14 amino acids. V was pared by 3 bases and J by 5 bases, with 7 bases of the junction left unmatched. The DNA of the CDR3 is TGTGCCAGCTCACCGGCTAGCGGATCGGACGAGCAGTACTTC. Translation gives CASSPASGSDEQYF.

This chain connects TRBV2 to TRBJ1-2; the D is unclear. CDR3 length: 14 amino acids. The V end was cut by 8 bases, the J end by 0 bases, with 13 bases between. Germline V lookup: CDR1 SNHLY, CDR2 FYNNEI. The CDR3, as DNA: TGTGCCAGCTCCCGTGAACCGGCTAACTATGGCTACACCTTC. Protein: CASSREPANYGYTF.

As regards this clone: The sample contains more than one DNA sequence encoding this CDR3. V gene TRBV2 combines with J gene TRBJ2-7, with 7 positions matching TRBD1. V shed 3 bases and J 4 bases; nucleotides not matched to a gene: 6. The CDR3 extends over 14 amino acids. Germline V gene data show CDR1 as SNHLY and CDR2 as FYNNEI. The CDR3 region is CASSEPGTVYEQYF. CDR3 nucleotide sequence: TGTGCCAGCAGTGAGCCCGGGACAGTATACGAGCAGTACTTC.